This T cell receptor beta chain was identified in a study of blood T cells in healthy people across ages. Study-wide results and limits: Both higher diversity and more naive CD4+ cells marked long-lived donors when set against aged donors.

Together with a sample-barcoded 5' primer, a J-beta primer mix was included in a second PCR lasting about 7 to 12 cycles. Using its own MiXCR run on the 5' RACE reads, TCRdb lists one record per CDR3 protein. The sample consists of some 1.4 million distinct CDR3 sequences, 42% of them appearing once. Each of the donors had roughly 9.3 milliliters of peripheral blood drawn into EDTA-treated Vacutainer tubes. Trimming removed 8 bases from V and 2 bases from J, with 10 bases in between. The germline gives CDR1 SNHLY, CDR2 FYNNEI. There are 12 residues in the CDR3. A few counts support this clonotype. What it binds is not known.

The sample was blood. V and J are TRBV2 and TRBJ2-7, with D uncertain. The origin of this receptor is a woman aged 18-30 years in good health. In nucleotides, the CDR3 is TGTGCCAGCGCACCGTACACCTACGAGCAGTACTTC. Protein sequence: CASAPYTYEQYF.